This T cell receptor (beta chain) comes out of a study of blood T cell repertoires in COVID-19. Enrollees, about 18 to 95 years old, lived in approximately 24 US areas. Measured with immunoSEQ multiplex PCR; TCRdb has only the in-frame clones, and not every one. In the table there are about 220,000 clones, 88% of which are singletons. Trimming cost V 2 bases and J 7 bases; bases outside gene matches: 13. Per germline, CDR1 KGHDR and CDR2 SFDVKD. This CDR3 is 17 amino acids long. Sequencing used PBMCs or T cells enriched from blood (not recorded which). This clonotype was sampled from a woman aged 30 to 39 who had recovered from COVID-19. This chain uses TRBV24-1 with TRBJ1-2; 9 bases fit TRBD1. The CDR3 loop is CATSDSRTGATWSGYTF. Written as DNA, the CDR3 is TGTGCCACCAGTGATTCCCGGACAGGGGCCACCTGGTCTGGCTACACCTTC.